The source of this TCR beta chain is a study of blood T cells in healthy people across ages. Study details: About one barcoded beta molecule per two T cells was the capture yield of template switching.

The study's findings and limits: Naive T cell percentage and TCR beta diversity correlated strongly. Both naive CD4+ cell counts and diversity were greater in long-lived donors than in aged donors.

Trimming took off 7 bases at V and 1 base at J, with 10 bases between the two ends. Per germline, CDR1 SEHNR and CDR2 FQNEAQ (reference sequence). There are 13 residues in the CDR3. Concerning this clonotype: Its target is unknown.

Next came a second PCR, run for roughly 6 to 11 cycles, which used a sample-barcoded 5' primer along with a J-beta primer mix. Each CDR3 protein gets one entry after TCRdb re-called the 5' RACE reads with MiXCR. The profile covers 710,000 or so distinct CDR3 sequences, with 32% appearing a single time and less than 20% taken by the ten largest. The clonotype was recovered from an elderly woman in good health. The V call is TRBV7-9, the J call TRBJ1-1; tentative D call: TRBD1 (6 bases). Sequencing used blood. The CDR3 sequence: CASKRGANTEAFF. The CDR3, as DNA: TGTGCCAGCAAGCGGGGGGCGAACACTGAAGCTTTCTTT.